Listed here are 24 T cell receptor beta chains from one sample, sequenced in a study of shared clonotypes between healthy human individuals. Sequencing was performed with immunoSEQ multiplex PCR; in TCRdb, only in-frame clones are kept and a portion is missing. The profile shows about 960,000 clones, approximately 76% of them singletons. Sequencing was carried out using memory CD4+ T cells sorted from blood. Subset given: CD45RA-negative fraction. Receptors were obtained from a man younger than 35 in good health.

The J gene is TRBJ2-3, the V gene TRBV5-1; 8 bases agree with TRBD2. The CDR3 contains 15 residues. The V gene's germline CDR1 is SGHRS and CDR2 YFSETQ. With 2 bases clipped from V and 3 bases from J, the junction kept 5 bases outside the gene matches. This CDR3 reads CASSFAGGYTDTQYF. The CDR3 DNA sequence: TGCGCCAGCAGCTTTGCGGGAGGATATACAGATACGCAGTATTTT. Drawing the rest from reference TRBV5-1 and TRBJ2-3, the complete variable domain is KAGVTQTPRYLIKTRGQQVTLSCSPISGHRSVSWYQQTPGQGLQFLFEYFSETQRNKGNFPGRFSGRQFSNSRSEMNVSTLELGDSALYLCASSFAGGYTDTQYFGPGTRLTVL.

This sequence joins TRBV18 and TRBJ2-2; D call uncertain. The CDR3 length is 16 residues. V lost 6 bases and J lost 8, with 22 bases in between. Germline assignment: CDR1 KGHSH and CDR2 LQKENI. The CDR3 bases are TGTGCCAGCTCGCAAGGACCCCCTTCTCAAAATGGGGAGCTGTTTTTT. This gives the protein CASSQGPPSQNGELFF.

V gene TRBV19 combines with J gene TRBJ2-1, with 8 positions matching TRBD1. This CDR3 is built from 16 residues. CDR1 and CDR2 from the germline V gene are LNHDA and SQIVND (reference sequence). J gave up 2 bases and V 8 bases, and 11 bases lay outside the gene matches. For the CDR3, the DNA is TGTGCCAGTGCCAGGAGTCAGGGGGCCCCCTACAATGAGCAGTTCTTC. Translation gives CASARSQGAPYNEQFF.

V is TRBV7-3 and J is TRBJ2-6; 8 nucleotides align to TRBD1. The germline V gene has CDR1 SGHTA and CDR2 FQGTGA. The J segment lost 0 bases and the V segment lost 5 bases, leaving 9 bases of the junction unmatched. The CDR3 has 18 amino acids. The chain's CDR3 is CASSRPGQDSSGANVLTF. Written as DNA, the CDR3 is TGTGCCAGCAGCCGGCCGGGACAGGACTCCTCTGGGGCCAACGTCCTGACTTTC.

This clone was counted only a few times. This chain uses TRBV6-5 with TRBJ1-5; D gene uncertain. Germline values: CDR1 MNHEY, CDR2 SVGAGI. Trimming took off 5 bases at V and 0 bases at J, with 5 bases between the two ends. The CDR3 contains 13 residues. The CDR3 DNA is TGTGCCAGCAGTCGGGGTAGCAATCAGCCCCAGCATTTT. Translated: CASSRGSNQPQHF.

This clone was detected only once. The chain carries TRBV4-3 and TRBJ2-6; TRBD2 agrees at 8 bases. V lost 4 bases to trimming and J lost 2 bases; unmatched junction nucleotides: 4. Germline CDR1 LGHNA, CDR2 YSLEER. The CDR3 length is 16 residues. CDR3: CASSPGGGPGANVLTF. The CDR3 DNA sequence: TGCGCCAGCAGCCCCGGGGGGGGGCCTGGGGCCAACGTCCTGACTTTC.

This sequence joins TRBV11-3 and TRBJ2-1, with D possibly being TRBD2 (6 bases). The CDR3 is made up of 16 amino acids. Germline CDR1 SGHNT, CDR2 YENEEA. Trimming left V 0 bases short and J 8 bases short, with 17 bases between. The CDR3 here is CASSLDSRPGVDEQFF. The DNA for the CDR3 is TGTGCCAGCAGCTTAGACTCTAGGCCGGGAGTTGATGAGCAGTTCTTC. The full variable domain, its missing parts supplied by reference TRBV11-3 and TRBJ2-1, is EAGVVQSPRYKIIEKKQPVAFWCNPISGHNTLYWYLQNLGQGPELLIRYENEEAVDDSQLPKDRFSAERLKGVDSTLKIQPAELGDSAVYLCASSLDSRPGVDEQFFGPGTRLTVL.

This clone was observed once. The genes are TRBV4-2 and TRBJ2-3, with 10 bases matching TRBD2. Germline V gene lookup returns CDR1 LGHNA and CDR2 YNFKEQ. CDR3 length equals 17 residues. V gave up 0 bases and J gave up 1 base; unmatched junction bases: 4. The CDR3: CASSQDSSGGGTDTQYF. The CDR3 coding sequence is TGTGCCAGCAGCCAAGATTCCAGCGGGGGGGGCACAGATACGCAGTATTTT.

This clone has a handful of counts. The genes are TRBV6-5 and TRBJ1-2; D uncertain. The germline V gene has CDR1 MNHEY and CDR2 SVGAGI. The CDR3 has 13 amino acids. With 8 bases removed from V and 0 bases from J, the gap between germline ends came to 10 bases. The CDR3 nucleotides are TGTGCCAGCGGCCTGGCCCCTAACTATGGCTACACCTTC. Its translation is CASGLAPNYGYTF.

The chain employs TRBV12-2 and TRBJ1-3; the table gives TRBD1 as D, unverified against the DNA. TRBV12-2 is shown as a pseudogene. This CDR3 has 18 residues. The CDR3: CASRTRPSDRESGNTIYF. CDR3 bases: TGTGCAAGTCGCACTCGCCCCTCGGACAGGGAAAGTGGAAACACCATATATTTT.

The chain couples TRBV5-1 to TRBJ1-1, with 7 bases that match TRBD1. Germline values: CDR1 SGHRS, CDR2 YFSETQ. The J segment lost 0 bases and the V segment lost 3 bases, leaving 5 bases of the junction unmatched. This CDR3 spans 15 amino acids. As DNA, the CDR3 is TGCGCCAGCAGCTCGACAGGGTATATGAACACTGAAGCTTTCTTT. Protein product: CASSSTGYMNTEAFF.

CDR3 protein: CASSVGGLDNSPLHF. CDR3 DNA: TGTGCCAGCAGCGTAGGGGGGTTGGATAATTCACCCCTCCACTTT. J is TRBJ1-6 and V is TRBV9; maybe TRBD1 (5 bases). Germline CDR1 is SGDLS and CDR2 is YYNGEE. V lost 0 bases to trimming and J lost 5 bases, with 9 bases between them. The CDR3 spans 15 residues.

This clone was picked up one time. In DNA form, the CDR3 reads TGTGCCAGCAGCTTAGTGTGGCGGGATCCCTACGAGCAGTACTTC. It codes for CASSLVWRDPYEQYF. The chain couples TRBV7-2 to TRBJ2-7, with D possibly matching TRBD2 (6 bases). The CDR3 runs 15 residues. The germline V gene encodes CDR1 SGHTA and CDR2 FQGNSA. The V end was cut by 1 base, the J end by 2 bases, with 12 bases between. Looking up the rest from reference TRBV7-2 and TRBJ2-7 gives the full variable domain: GAGVSQSPSNKVTEKGKDVELRCDPISGHTALYWYRQSLGQGLEFLIYFQGNSAPDKSGLPSDRFSAERTGGSVSTLTIQRTQQEDSAVYLCASSLVWRDPYEQYFGPGTRLTVT.

The CDR3 loop reads CASSELGQGLVQNIQYF. CDR3 in DNA: TGTGCCAGCAGTGAATTGGGACAGGGGTTAGTTCAAAACATTCAGTACTTC. V gene TRBV6-1 combines with J gene TRBJ2-4; TRBD1 matches at 10 bases. The J segment lost 5 bases and the V segment lost 2 bases, leaving 9 bases of the junction unmatched. From germline, CDR1 is MNHNS and CDR2 SASEGT. CDR3 length: 17 residues.

The chain is built from TRBV9 and TRBJ2-3, with 15 bases that match TRBD2. Germline V gene data show CDR1 as SGDLS and CDR2 as YYNGEE. The CDR3 contains 16 residues. J gave up 6 bases and V 4 bases, and 6 bases lay outside the gene matches. The DNA of the CDR3 is TGTGCCAGCAGCCTCGGGACTAGCGGGGGGTTGGATACGCAGTATTTT. Its protein product is CASSLGTSGGLDTQYF.

The CDR3: CASGVSEQYF. CDR3 nucleotide sequence: TGTGCCAGCGGAGTCTCCGAGCAGTACTTC. The chain employs TRBV2 and TRBJ2-7; D is undetermined. This CDR3 region has 10 residues. Germline values: CDR1 SNHLY, CDR2 FYNNEI. V was pared by 8 bases and J by 6 bases, with 8 bases between.

This clone was picked up one time. The rearrangement uses TRBV6-1 and TRBJ1-2; unclear D gene. This CDR3 spans 11 amino acids. Trimming pared 5 bases from V and 8 bases from J, leaving 9 bases between. CDR1 is MNHNS, CDR2 SASEGT, per germline. This chain's CDR3 is CASSQDGGYTF. In nucleotides, the CDR3 is TGTGCCAGCAGTCAGGACGGCGGCTACACCTTC.

This clone was detected only a few times. This chain links TRBV4-3 with TRBJ2-5, with 8 bases lining up with TRBD2. Losses at the gene ends were 0 bases for V and 7 bases for J; bases not matched to a gene: 10. Germline-derived CDR1 and CDR2 are LGHNA and YSLEER. CDR3 length: 16 amino acids. The CDR3 DNA reads TGCGCCAGCAGCCAAGATCGGGGACTAGGGGGGGTGACCCAGTACTTC. Its protein product is CASSQDRGLGGVTQYF.

V gene TRBV5-1 combines with J gene TRBJ2-1; no clear D gene. Trimming removed 1 base at V and 8 bases at J, with 7 bases between. The germline CDR1 and CDR2 sequences are SGHRS and YFSETQ. This CDR3 is 12 amino acids long. The CDR3 coding sequence is TGCGCCAGCAGCTTGCGGCCCGATGAGCAGTTCTTC. The encoded protein is CASSLRPDEQFF. Full variable domain (remainder filled in from reference TRBV5-1 and TRBJ2-1): KAGVTQTPRYLIKTRGQQVTLSCSPISGHRSVSWYQQTPGQGLQFLFEYFSETQRNKGNFPGRFSGRQFSNSRSEMNVSTLELGDSALYLCASSLRPDEQFFGPGTRLTVL.

The J gene is TRBJ1-1, the V gene TRBV28; 7 bases fit TRBD1. Germline V CDR1 and CDR2: MDHEN, SYDVKM. After removal of 2 bases from V and 10 bases from J, the junction contained 7 bases not matched to a gene. The CDR3 runs 13 residues. CDR3 nucleotides: TGTGCCAGCAGTTTACAGGGGGTTCAGGGAGCTTTCTTT. This gives the protein CASSLQGVQGAFF.

The genes are TRBV6-6 and TRBJ2-5; possibly TRBD1 or TRBD2 for D (5 bases each). V dropped 2 bases and J dropped 4 bases, with 14 bases sitting between them. In germline, CDR1 is MNHNY, CDR2 SVGAGI (reference sequence). There are 15 residues in the CDR3. In nucleotides, the CDR3 is TGTGCCAGCAGTTACGAGGGAACGAGGGGAGAGACCCAGTACTTC. Translated, it gives CASSYEGTRGETQYF.

DNA for the CDR3: TGTGCCAGCAGCTATCAAACAGGGGGGGACTATGGCTACACCTTC. It encodes CASSYQTGGDYGYTF. This chain connects TRBV7-2 to TRBJ1-2; 8 bases align to TRBD1. V lost 4 bases, J lost 3 bases, and 7 bases stayed unmatched. In germline, CDR1 is SGHTA, CDR2 FQGNSA. This CDR3 contains 15 residues.

This chain uses TRBV28 with TRBJ2-1; possibly TRBD1 for D (5 bases). The CDR3 contains 14 residues. V lost 1 base to trimming and J lost 4 bases, with 8 bases between them. CDR1 and CDR2 from the germline V gene are MDHEN and SYDVKM. Here the CDR3 reads CASSLLAGYNEQFF. For the CDR3, the DNA is TGTGCCAGCAGTTTATTGGCAGGGTACAATGAGCAGTTCTTC.

The gene calls are TRBV19 and TRBJ1-2; D is undetermined. Trimming took off 6 bases at V and 7 bases at J, with 21 bases between the two ends. This CDR3 region has 15 residues. Per the germline V gene, CDR1 is LNHDA and CDR2 is SQIVND (reference sequence). The DNA for the CDR3 is TGTGCCAGTAGCCCCGGCGAAGGCCGACGATTTGGCTACACCTTC. Translated: CASSPGEGRRFGYTF.